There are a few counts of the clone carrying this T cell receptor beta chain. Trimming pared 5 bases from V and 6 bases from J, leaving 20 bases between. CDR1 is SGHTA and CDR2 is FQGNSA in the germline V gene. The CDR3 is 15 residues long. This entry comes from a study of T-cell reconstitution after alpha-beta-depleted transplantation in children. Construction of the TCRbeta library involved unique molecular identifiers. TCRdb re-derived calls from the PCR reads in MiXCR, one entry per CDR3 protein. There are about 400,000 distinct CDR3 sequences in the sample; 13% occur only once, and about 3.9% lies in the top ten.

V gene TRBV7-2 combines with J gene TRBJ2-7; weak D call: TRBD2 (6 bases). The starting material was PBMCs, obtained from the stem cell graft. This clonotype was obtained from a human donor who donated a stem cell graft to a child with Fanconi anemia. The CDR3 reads CASSHPTAEGPEQYF. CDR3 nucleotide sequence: TGTGCCAGCAGCCACCCGACAGCGGAGGGCCCCGAGCAGTACTTC.